This TCR beta chain is drawn from a study of identical twins. In this sample, this clonotype turned up a few times. As yet, its antigen is unknown. TCRdb redid the calling of the 5' RACE reads with MiXCR, one entry per CDR3 protein. The sample contains roughly 500,000 distinct CDR3 sequences, approximately 22% of which appear only once. Whole-study results and caveats: Models came in too low on out-of-frame TCR alpha sharing in monozygotic twins.

The CDR3 loop spans 16 amino acids. In germline, CDR1 is SGHVS, CDR2 FQNEAQ. V was clipped by 5 bases and J by 0 bases; unmatched bases: 4. Another study also made use of these data, one on T cells expressing NK-cell markers.

The chain combines TRBV7-8 with TRBJ1-4, with 9 bases that match TRBD1. Sequencing was done on a sample of CD4+ T cells sorted from blood. This clonotype originated in a woman between 18 and 29 years old in good health. The CDR3 loop is CASSRDRVTTNEKLFF. CDR3 in DNA: TGTGCCAGCAGCCGGGACAGGGTCACAACTAATGAAAAACTGTTTTTT. The full variable domain, in which reference TRBV7-8 and TRBJ1-4 provide the parts outside the CDR3, is GAGVSQSPRYKVAKRGQDVALRCDPISGHVSLFWYQQALGQGPEFLTYFQNEAQLDKSGLPSDRFFAERPEGSVSTLKIQRTQQEDSAVYLCASSRDRVTTNEKLFFGSGTQLSVL.